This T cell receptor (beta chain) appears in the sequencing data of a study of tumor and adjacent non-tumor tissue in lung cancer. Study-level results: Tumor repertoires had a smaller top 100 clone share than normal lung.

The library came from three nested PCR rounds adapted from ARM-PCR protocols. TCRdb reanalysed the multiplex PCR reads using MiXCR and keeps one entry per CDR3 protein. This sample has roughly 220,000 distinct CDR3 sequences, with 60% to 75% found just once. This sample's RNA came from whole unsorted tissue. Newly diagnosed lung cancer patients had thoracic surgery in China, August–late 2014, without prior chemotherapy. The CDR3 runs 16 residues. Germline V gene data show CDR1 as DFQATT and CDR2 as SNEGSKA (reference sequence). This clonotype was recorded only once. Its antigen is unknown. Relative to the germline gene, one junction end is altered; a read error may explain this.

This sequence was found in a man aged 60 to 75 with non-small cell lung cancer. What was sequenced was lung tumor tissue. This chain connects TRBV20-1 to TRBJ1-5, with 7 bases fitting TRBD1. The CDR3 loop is CSARARTGHSNHPQHF. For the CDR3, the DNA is TGCAGTGCTAGAGCTAGGACAGGCCATAGCAATCACCCCCAACATTTT.